Below, 21 T cell receptor beta chains from the same sample are listed, as sequenced in a study of beta chain features in type 1 diabetes. Of the isolated RNA, all was reverse transcribed, and so the sequenced material was expressed TCRB transcripts. Profiled with immunoSEQ multiplex PCR; TCRdb holds only in-frame clones, not every one. The repertoire has just over 450,000 clones, 30% of them found once; the top ten carry around 0.065%. The specimen was naive CD4+ T cells from blood. Receptor source: a man aged 18 to 35 in good health.

This clone came up a few times. This chain's CDR3 is CASSPGQGRGKTQYF. Written as DNA, the CDR3 is TGCGCCAGCAGCCCCGGACAGGGAAGGGGAAAGACCCAGTACTTC. The chain recombines TRBV4-1 with TRBJ2-5, with 8 bases identical to TRBD1. This CDR3 comprises 15 residues. With 4 bases clipped from V and 6 bases from J, the junction kept 10 bases outside the gene matches. The V gene's germline CDR1 is MGHRA and CDR2 YSYEKL.

This clone was counted a few times. This chain joins TRBV7-9 and TRBJ2-7; TRBD2 matches at 7 bases. CDR1 is SEHNR, CDR2 FQNEAQ, per germline (reference sequence). CDR3 length: 15 amino acids. V lost 5 bases to trimming and J lost 3 bases; unmatched junction nucleotides: 10. The DNA of the CDR3 is TGTGCCAGCAGCCCCCCCGGGCGGGAGAACTACGAGCAGTACTTC. Its translation: CASSPPGRENYEQYF.

This clone was detected a few times. The chain joins TRBV7-9 to TRBJ2-3; no reliable D call. The ends were cut back, 1 base at V and 6 bases at J, with 14 bases in the middle. The germline V gene has CDR1 SEHNR and CDR2 FQNEAQ (reference sequence). The CDR3 length is 15 residues. CDR3 sequence: CASSLVSKSADTQYF. In nucleotides, the CDR3 is TGTGCCAGCAGCTTAGTCTCTAAAAGTGCCGATACGCAGTATTTT.

The V call is TRBV7-2, the J call TRBJ1-3; maybe TRBD1 (6 bases). Trimming took off 5 bases at V and 0 bases at J, with 14 bases between the two ends. The germline gives CDR1 SGHTA, CDR2 FQGNSA. This CDR3 has 16 residues. The CDR3 reads CASSPGHRSSGNTIYF. The CDR3 DNA follows: TGTGCCAGCAGCCCGGGACACAGGAGCTCTGGAAACACCATATATTTT.

This clone was seen a few times. The gene calls are TRBV30 and TRBJ2-3; the D is unclear. The V end lost 4 bases, the J end lost 1 base, and 15 bases lay between the germline ends. The CDR3 sequence is 15 residues long. Per the germline V gene, CDR1 is GTSNPN and CDR2 is SVGIG (reference sequence). CDR3 in DNA: TGTGCCTGGACCGCGGTGGGTGTTGGCACAGATACGCAGTATTTT. The encoded protein is CAWTAVGVGTDTQYF.

This clone was recorded only once. The chain joins TRBV5-4 to TRBJ2-7, with D maybe TRBD2 (6 bases). Germline CDR1 SGHNT, CDR2 YYREEE (reference sequence). The CDR3 sequence is 14 residues long. V was trimmed by 3 bases and J by 7 bases, leaving 17 bases between them. The CDR3 is CASSSKSAGLEQYF. The CDR3 nucleotides read TGTGCCAGCAGCTCCAAATCCGCGGGACTGGAGCAGTACTTC.

The gene calls are TRBV30 and TRBJ2-3, with 10 bases fitting TRBD2. Unmatched junction bases numbered 8, after V lost 3 bases and J lost 2 bases. Per germline, CDR1 GTSNPN and CDR2 SVGIG (reference sequence). This CDR3 contains 16 residues. The CDR3 loop is CAWSPGTSAFTDTQYF. The CDR3 nucleotides are TGTGCCTGGAGCCCCGGGACTAGCGCTTTCACAGATACGCAGTATTTT.

CDR3 protein: CASSSPGPGYTF. In nucleotides, the CDR3 is TGTGCCAGCAGTTCACCAGGGCCTGGCTACACCTTC. The chain carries TRBV28 and TRBJ1-2; weak D call: TRBD1 (5 bases). The CDR3 has 12 residues. The V end lost 4 bases, the J end lost 7 bases, and 10 bases lay between the germline ends. Germline CDR1 reads MDHEN; CDR2 reads SYDVKM.

The count of this clone is one. The chain recombines TRBV5-6 with TRBJ2-3; no reliable D call. Germline CDR1 is SGHDT and CDR2 is YYEEEE. Trimming pared 3 bases from V and 3 bases from J, leaving 8 bases between. The CDR3 spans 13 residues. The CDR3 sequence is CASSWASTDTQYF. In DNA, the CDR3 is TGTGCCAGCAGCTGGGCCTCAACAGATACGCAGTATTTT.

The chain uses TRBV6-1 and TRBJ2-1, with TRBD2 matching 11 bases. V lost 3 bases, J lost 10 bases, and 5 bases stayed unmatched. This CDR3 region has 14 residues. Germline CDR1 is MNHNS and CDR2 is SASEGT. The CDR3 DNA reads as TGTGCCAGCAGTGATTTAGCGGGAGGGGACGAGCAGTTCTTC. It encodes CASSDLAGGDEQFF.

This clone appeared a few times. The chain is built from TRBV29-1 and TRBJ1-2; D perhaps matches TRBD1 (5 bases). The CDR3 contains 14 residues. The V end lost 6 bases, the J end lost 1 base, and 15 bases lay between the germline ends. CDR1 and CDR2 (germline): SQVTM, ANQGSEA. This chain's CDR3 is CSVSATGNNYGYTF. The CDR3 bases are TGCAGCGTCTCCGCCACAGGAAATAACTATGGCTACACCTTC. The full variable domain, completed using reference TRBV29-1 and TRBJ1-2, is SAVISQKPSRDICQRGTSLTIQCQVDSQVTMMFWYRQQPGQSLTLIATANQGSEATYESGFVIDKFPISRPNLTFSTLTVSNMSPEDSSIYLCSVSATGNNYGYTFGSGTRLTVV.

The rearrangement links TRBV30 to TRBJ1-1, with D perhaps TRBD1 (5 bases). Germline V lookup: CDR1 GTSNPN, CDR2 SVGIG (reference sequence). This CDR3 is 11 amino acids long. The CDR3 DNA reads as TGTACCGGGGGACGGAACACTGAAGCTTTCTTT. Amino acids: CTGGRNTEAFF.

V and J are TRBV2 and TRBJ2-5; D not certain. The germline V and J ends were trimmed by 3 bases and 1 base, with 9 bases remaining between them. The CDR3 spans 14 residues. Germline V gene sequence: CDR1 SNHLY, CDR2 FYNNEI. Written as DNA, the CDR3 is TGTGCCAGCAGTGAGCTACTTACCCAAGAGACCCAGTACTTC. Translation gives CASSELLTQETQYF.

This clone was counted a few times. V usage is TRBV30 and J usage is TRBJ2-1, with D perhaps TRBD2 (6 bases). Germline CDR1 reads GTSNPN; CDR2 reads SVGIG (reference sequence). The length of the CDR3 is 13 residues. V lost 1 base to trimming and J lost 8 bases, with 12 bases between them. The CDR3: CAWSGGLSDEQFF. The CDR3 DNA sequence: TGTGCCTGGAGTGGGGGACTTTCAGATGAGCAGTTCTTC.

This rearrangement joins TRBV2 to TRBJ2-5; 12 bases align to TRBD2. V trimming: 4 bases; J trimming: 5 bases; junction bases outside the gene matches: 5. The CDR3 totals 15 residues. Germline assignment: CDR1 SNHLY and CDR2 FYNNEI. This CDR3 reads CASSGPSGRGETQYF. The CDR3 nucleotides read TGTGCCAGCAGTGGCCCTAGCGGGAGGGGGGAGACCCAGTACTTC.

This clone has just a few counts. This chain connects TRBV30 to TRBJ1-5; 7 bases align to TRBD1. The CDR3 is 13 amino acids. The V gene's germline CDR1 is GTSNPN and CDR2 SVGIG (reference sequence). The V segment lost 1 base and the J segment 9 bases; nucleotides outside the gene matches: 6. CDR3 sequence (DNA): TGTGCCTGGAGTGACAGGGGTTTACGGCCCCAGCATTTT. Translated, it gives CAWSDRGLRPQHF.

This rearrangement joins TRBV6-5 to TRBJ2-3, with 7 bases matching TRBD1. Germline V CDR1 and CDR2: MNHEY, SVGAGI. V was clipped by 6 bases and J by 6 bases; unmatched bases: 6. The CDR3 length is 13 residues. The CDR3: CASSRQGGDTQYF. The CDR3 DNA sequence: TGTGCCAGCAGCCGACAGGGCGGGGATACGCAGTATTTT.

This clone was seen a handful of times. V usage is TRBV7-9 and J usage is TRBJ2-7, with D perhaps TRBD2 (5 bases). The CDR3 has 14 residues. Germline lookup yields CDR1 SEHNR and CDR2 FQNEAQ (reference sequence). V lost 7 bases to trimming and J lost 1 base, with 14 bases between them. CDR3 nucleotides: TGTGCCAGCACCCCCTCGGGGAGTTCCTACGAGCAGTACTTC. Translation gives CASTPSGSSYEQYF. Looking up the rest from reference TRBV7-9 and TRBJ2-7 gives the full variable domain: DTGVSQNPRHKITKRGQNVTFRCDPISEHNRLYWYRQTLGQGPEFLTYFQNEAQLEKSRLLSDRFSAERPKGSFSTLEIQRTEQGDSAMYLCASTPSGSSYEQYFGPGTRLTVT.

This clone was found once. The rearrangement links TRBV2 to TRBJ2-7, with D uncertain. The V and J ends lost 2 bases and 0 bases respectively, with 14 bases between them. The CDR3 consists of 16 residues. CDR1 SNHLY and CDR2 FYNNEI come from the germline V gene. The CDR3 DNA is TGTGCCAGCAGTGAACCTAAAAGCGCTGACTCCTACGAGCAGTACTTC. This gives the protein CASSEPKSADSYEQYF.

The J gene is TRBJ2-1, the V gene TRBV5-1, with D hard to call. V lost 0 bases to trimming and J lost 4 bases, with 8 bases between them. Per the germline V gene, CDR1 is SGHRS and CDR2 is YFSETQ. The CDR3 covers 14 residues. The DNA of the CDR3 is TGCGCCAGCAGCTTGGAGGCCCAGTACAATGAGCAGTTCTTC. This sequence encodes CASSLEAQYNEQFF.

The V call is TRBV7-9, the J call TRBJ2-7, with 9 bases identical to TRBD1. Per germline, CDR1 SEHNR and CDR2 FQNEAQ (reference sequence). V lost 6 bases and J lost 2; bases outside the gene matches: 8. The CDR3 length is 15 residues. Here the CDR3 DNA reads TGTGCCAGCAGACCGGACAGGGGCTCTACCTACGAGCAGTACTTC. It is translated as CASRPDRGSTYEQYF.